This TCR beta chain is drawn from a study of blood T cell repertoires in COVID-19. In the study overall: Researchers got acute and convalescent COVID-19 samples from the United States, Italy and Spain. T cells, B-cell-depleted T cells, or PBMCs provided the cDNA or gDNA that served as material.

Germline lookup yields CDR1 MRHNA and CDR2 SNTAGT. With V trimmed by 6 bases and J by 5 bases, 12 bases remained unmatched. The CDR3 extends over 16 amino acids. This clone was seen a handful of times. Sequencing was performed with immunoSEQ multiplex PCR; in TCRdb, only in-frame clones are kept and a portion is missing. This sample has roughly 180,000 clones; roughly 88% occur once, and the top ten carry around 7%. This receptor was taken from a middle-aged woman with COVID-19, enrolled during active disease. The V and J genes are TRBV6-4 and TRBJ2-5; 10 bases are shared with TRBD2. Sequencing input: peripheral blood. CDR3 bases: TGTGCCAGCAGCCCAGTTGCTAGCGGGGGCCAGGAGACCCAGTACTTC. This sequence encodes CASSPVASGGQETQYF.